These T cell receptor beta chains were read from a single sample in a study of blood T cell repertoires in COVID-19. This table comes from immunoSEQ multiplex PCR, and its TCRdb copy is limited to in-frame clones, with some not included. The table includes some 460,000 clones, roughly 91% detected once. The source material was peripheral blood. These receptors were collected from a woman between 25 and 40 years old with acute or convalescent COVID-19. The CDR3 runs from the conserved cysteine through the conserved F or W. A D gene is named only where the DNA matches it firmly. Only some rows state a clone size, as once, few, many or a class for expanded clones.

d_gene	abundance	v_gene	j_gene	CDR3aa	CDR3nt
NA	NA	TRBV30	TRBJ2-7	CAWSVPGFYEQYF	TGTGCCTGGAGTGTACCGGGGTTCTACGAGCAGTACTTC
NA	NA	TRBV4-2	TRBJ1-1	CASSQKGGNTEAFF	TGTGCCAGCAGCCAAAAAGGAGGGAACACTGAAGCTTTCTTT
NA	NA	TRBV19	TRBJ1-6	CASSMIGQTNSPLHF	TGTGCCAGTAGTATGATAGGACAGACCAATTCACCCCTCCACTTT
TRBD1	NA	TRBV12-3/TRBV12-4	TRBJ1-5	CASMQGAKPQHF	TGTGCCAGCATGCAGGGGGCGAAGCCCCAGCATTTT
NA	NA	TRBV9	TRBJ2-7	CASSVAPGDYEQYF	TGTGCCAGCAGCGTAGCTCCAGGGGACTACGAGCAGTACTTC
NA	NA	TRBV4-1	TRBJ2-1	CASSHTGYEQFF	TGCGCCAGCAGCCATACGGGGTATGAGCAGTTCTTC
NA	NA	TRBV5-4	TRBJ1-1	CASSLGRQRGTEAFF	TGTGCCAGCAGCTTGGGGCGGCAAAGGGGCACTGAAGCTTTCTTT
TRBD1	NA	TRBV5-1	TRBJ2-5	CASSGGQGIETQYF	TGCGCCAGCAGCGGTGGACAGGGGATAGAGACCCAGTACTTC
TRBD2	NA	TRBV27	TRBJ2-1	CASSSRLAGAYNEQFF	TGTGCCAGCAGTTCAAGACTAGCGGGGGCCTACAATGAGCAGTTCTTC
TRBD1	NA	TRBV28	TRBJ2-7	CASSLNGQGVPYEQYF	TGTGCCAGCAGTTTGAACGGACAGGGGGTTCCCTACGAGCAGTACTTC
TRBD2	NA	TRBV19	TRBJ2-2	CASGLAGDTGELFF	TGTGCCAGTGGACTAGCGGGGGACACCGGGGAGCTGTTTTTT
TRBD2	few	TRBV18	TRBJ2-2	CASSPPSGIGELFF	TGTGCCAGCTCACCACCGAGCGGGATCGGGGAGCTGTTTTTT
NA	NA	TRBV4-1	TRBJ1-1	CASSQVGSANTEAFF	TGCGCCAGCAGCCAAGTTGGCAGCGCGAACACTGAAGCTTTCTTT
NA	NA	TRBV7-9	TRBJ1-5	CASSLERDQPQHF	TGTGCCAGCAGCTTAGAGAGGGATCAGCCCCAGCATTTT
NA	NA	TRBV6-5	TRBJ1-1	CASRTTGMNTEAFF	TGTGCCAGCAGGACGACAGGTATGAACACTGAAGCTTTCTTT
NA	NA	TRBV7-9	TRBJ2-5	CASSLVRAAGTQYF	TGTGCCAGCAGCTTAGTGCGGGCCGCGGGGACCCAGTACTTC
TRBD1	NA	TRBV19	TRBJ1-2	CASSAKGIRDRYGYTF	TGTGCCAGTAGTGCCAAAGGGATAAGGGACAGATATGGCTACACCTTC
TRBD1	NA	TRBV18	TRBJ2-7	CASSPTGGRTYEQYF	TGTGCCAGCTCACCGACAGGGGGAAGAACCTACGAGCAGTACTTC
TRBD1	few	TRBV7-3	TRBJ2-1	CASSLTTGVWNEQFF	TGTGCCAGCAGCTTAACGACAGGGGTTTGGAATGAGCAGTTCTTC
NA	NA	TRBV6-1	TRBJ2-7	CASSEEGDFRPYEQYF	TGTGCCAGCAGTGAAGAGGGAGATTTTCGTCCCTACGAGCAGTACTTC
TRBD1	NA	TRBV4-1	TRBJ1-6	CASSLTPGQGNSPLHF	TGCGCCAGCAGCCTAACGCCGGGACAGGGAAATTCACCCCTCCACTTT
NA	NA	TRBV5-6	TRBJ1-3	CASSLIRDSSGNTIYF	TGTGCCAGCAGCTTGATCAGGGATAGCTCTGGAAACACCATATATTTT
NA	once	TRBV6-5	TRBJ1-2	CASSYSVANYGYTF	TGTGCCAGCAGTTACTCTGTAGCTAACTATGGCTACACCTTC
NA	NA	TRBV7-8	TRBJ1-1	CASSPWGDSMNTEAFF	TGTGCCAGCAGCCCTTGGGGGGATTCCATGAACACTGAAGCTTTCTTT
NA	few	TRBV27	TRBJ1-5	CASADRRYQPQHF	TGTGCCAGCGCCGACAGGAGGTATCAGCCCCAGCATTTT
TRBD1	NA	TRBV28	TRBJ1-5	CASSQPGQGAWGNQPQHF	TGTGCCAGCAGTCAACCGGGACAGGGGGCTTGGGGCAATCAGCCCCAGCATTTT
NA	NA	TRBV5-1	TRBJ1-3	CASSPTTGNTIYF	TGCGCCAGCAGCCCCACTACCGGAAACACCATATATTTT
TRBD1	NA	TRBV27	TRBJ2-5	CASRGDRVSETQYF	TGTGCCAGCAGGGGGGACAGGGTGTCAGAGACCCAGTACTTC
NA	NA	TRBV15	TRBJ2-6	CATSRDLLRPQALPQVGANVLTF	TGTGCCACCAGCAGAGATCTCCTTCGGCCGCAGGCTCTACCGCAAGTCGGGGCCAACGTCCTGACTTTC
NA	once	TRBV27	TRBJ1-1	CASKQGMNTEAFF	TGTGCCAGCAAACAGGGAATGAACACTGAAGCTTTCTTT
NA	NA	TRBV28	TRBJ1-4	CASSLVQIAPTNEKLFF	TGTGCCAGCAGTTTGGTACAGATCGCTCCAACTAATGAAAAACTGTTTTTT
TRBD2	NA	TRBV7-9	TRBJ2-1	CASSPTSGGLRNEQFF	TGTGCCAGCAGCCCAACTAGCGGGGGGCTTCGGAATGAGCAGTTCTTC
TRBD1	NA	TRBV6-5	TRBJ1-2	CASSTWTGGNYGYTF	TGTGCCAGCAGTACTTGGACAGGTGGGAACTATGGCTACACCTTC
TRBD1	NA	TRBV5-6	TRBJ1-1	CASSFGTGVNTEAFF	TGTGCCAGCAGCTTTGGGACAGGGGTGAACACTGAAGCTTTCTTT
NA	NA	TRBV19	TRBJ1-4	CASRRGNLDNEKLFF	TGTGCCAGCAGACGAGGGAACCTTGACAATGAAAAACTGTTTTTT
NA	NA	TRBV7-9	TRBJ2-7	CASSSPGVRSYEQYF	TGTGCCAGCAGCTCCCCGGGGGTCCGCTCCTACGAGCAGTACTTC
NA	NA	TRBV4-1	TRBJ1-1	CASSQGAGSTEAFF	TGCGCCAGCAGCCAAGGGGCGGGTTCTACTGAAGCTTTCTTT
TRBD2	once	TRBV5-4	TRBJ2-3	CASSLGLAPGDTQYF	TGTGCCAGCAGCTTGGGACTAGCGCCCGGAGATACGCAGTATTTT
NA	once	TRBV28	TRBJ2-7	CASSLSGHSYEQYF	TGTGCCAGCAGTTTATCGGGACACTCCTACGAGCAGTACTTC
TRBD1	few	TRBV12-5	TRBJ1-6	CASGLGQGRSYNSPLHF	TGTGCTAGTGGACTTGGACAGGGTCGGTCCTATAATTCACCCCTCCACTTT
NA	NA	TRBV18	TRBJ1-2	CASSPRGDSEYGYTF	TGTGCCAGCTCACCACGGGGCGACAGCGAATATGGCTACACCTTC
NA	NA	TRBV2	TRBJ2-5	CASSLDTVQETQYF	TGTGCCAGCAGTCTTGACACAGTCCAAGAGACCCAGTACTTC
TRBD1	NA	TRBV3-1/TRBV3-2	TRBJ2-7	CASSPRQGGLYEQYF	TGTGCCAGCAGCCCCCGACAGGGGGGCCTCTACGAGCAGTACTTC
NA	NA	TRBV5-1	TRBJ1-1	CASSWLGVTEAFF	TGCGCCAGCAGTTGGCTAGGGGTGACTGAAGCTTTCTTT
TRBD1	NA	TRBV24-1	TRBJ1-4	CATSESSSGGFEKLFF	TGTGCCACCAGTGAATCATCTTCAGGGGGTTTTGAAAAACTGTTTTTT
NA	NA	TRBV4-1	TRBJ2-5	CASSQQTGGRRWETQYF	TGCGCCAGCAGCCAACAAACCGGCGGGCGGCGATGGGAGACCCAGTACTTC
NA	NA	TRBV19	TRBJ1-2	CATNPGYTF	TGTGCCACCAATCCCGGCTACACCTTC
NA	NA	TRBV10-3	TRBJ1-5	CAISESGQRDQPQHF	TGTGCCATCAGTGAGTCTGGACAACGCGATCAGCCCCAGCATTTT
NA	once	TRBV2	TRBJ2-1	CASSLVYEQFF	TGTGCCAGCAGTCTTGTTTATGAGCAGTTCTTC
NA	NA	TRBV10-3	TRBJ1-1	CAISESSGGGGTEAFF	TGTGCCATCAGTGAGTCCTCCGGCGGGGGGGGAACTGAAGCTTTCTTT
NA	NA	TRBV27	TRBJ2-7	CASSLMVLPSSYEQYF	TGTGCCAGCAGTTTAATGGTCTTACCGAGCTCCTACGAGCAGTACTTC
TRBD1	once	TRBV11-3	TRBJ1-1	CALNRGRTITEAFF	TGTGCTCTGAACAGGGGGCGTACTATCACTGAAGCTTTCTTT
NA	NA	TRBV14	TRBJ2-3	CASSQDGWVEDTQYF	TGTGCCAGCAGCCAAGATGGGTGGGTGGAGGATACGCAGTATTTT
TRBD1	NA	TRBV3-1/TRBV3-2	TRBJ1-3	CASSQDRGPSGNTIYF	TGTGCCAGCAGCCAGGACAGGGGGCCCTCTGGAAACACCATATATTTT
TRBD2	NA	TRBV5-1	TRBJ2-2	CASSLEGLAGELFF	TGCGCCAGCAGCTTGGAGGGACTAGCCGGGGAGCTGTTTTTT